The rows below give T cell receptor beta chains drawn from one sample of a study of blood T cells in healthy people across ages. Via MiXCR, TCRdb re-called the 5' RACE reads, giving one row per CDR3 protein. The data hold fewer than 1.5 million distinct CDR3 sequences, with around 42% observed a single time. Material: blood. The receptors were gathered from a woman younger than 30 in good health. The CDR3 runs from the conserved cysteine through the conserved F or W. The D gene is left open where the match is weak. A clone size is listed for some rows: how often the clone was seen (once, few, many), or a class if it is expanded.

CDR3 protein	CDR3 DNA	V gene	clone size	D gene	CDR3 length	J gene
CASSFRPWSEKLFF	TGTGCCAGCAGTTTCCGCCCCTGGAGTGAAAAACTGTTTTTT	TRBV6-2/TRBV6-3	NA	NA	14	TRBJ1-4
CASSPFRTSGDEQYF	TGTGCCAGCAGTCCATTCCGGACTAGCGGGGACGAGCAGTACTTC	TRBV27	NA	TRBD2	15	TRBJ2-7
CARGGSGANVLTF	TGTGCCAGAGGGGGATCTGGGGCCAACGTCCTGACTTTC	TRBV7-9	NA	NA	13	TRBJ2-6
CASSWAIQETQYF	TGCGCCAGCAGCTGGGCTATTCAAGAGACCCAGTACTTC	TRBV5-1	NA	NA	13	TRBJ2-5
CASSSLAGAVDTQYF	TGTGCCAGCAGTTCCCTAGCGGGAGCCGTAGATACGCAGTATTTT	TRBV27	NA	TRBD2	15	TRBJ2-3
CASSQDPRLAGASTDTQYF	TGTGCCAGCAGCCAAGACCCCAGACTAGCGGGGGCTAGCACAGATACGCAGTATTTT	TRBV3-1	NA	TRBD2	19	TRBJ2-3
CSASGGASTDTQYF	TGCAGTGCTAGTGGAGGGGCTAGCACAGATACGCAGTATTTT	TRBV20-1	few	NA	14	TRBJ2-3
CASSLLTSEQETQYF	TGTGCCAGCAGCTTATTGACTAGCGAGCAAGAGACCCAGTACTTC	TRBV7-2	once	TRBD2	15	TRBJ2-5
CASSEFGLRRGHTEAFF	TGTGCCAGCAGTGAATTCGGGTTGCGTCGGGGGCACACTGAAGCTTTCTTT	TRBV25-1	NA	NA	17	TRBJ1-1
CASSYQNLLEGEQFF	TGTGCCAGCAGTTACCAGAATTTGCTTGAGGGTGAGCAGTTCTTC	TRBV2	NA	NA	15	TRBJ2-1
CSAPREAALRSEQYF	TGCAGTGCCCCGCGAGAGGCAGCACTGCGTAGCGAGCAGTACTTC	TRBV20-1	NA	NA	15	TRBJ2-7
CASSPLRGYRSGANVLTF	TGTGCCAGCTCACCACTACGAGGGTATCGCTCTGGGGCCAACGTCCTGACTTTC	TRBV18	NA	NA	18	TRBJ2-6
CAIPRTRSYEQYF	TGTGCCATCCCCCGGACTCGGTCCTACGAGCAGTACTTC	TRBV21-1	few	NA	13	TRBJ2-7
CAWRRSYEQYF	TGTGCCTGGAGGAGGTCCTACGAGCAGTACTTC	TRBV30	NA	NA	11	TRBJ2-7
CAISEQEGFGELFF	TGTGCCATCAGTGAACAAGAGGGGTTCGGGGAGCTGTTTTTT	TRBV10-3	NA	NA	14	TRBJ2-2
CASSLEQGALETQYF	TGTGCCAGCAGTTTAGAACAGGGGGCTTTAGAGACCCAGTACTTC	TRBV12-3/TRBV12-4	few	TRBD1	15	TRBJ2-5
CASSYGQINEKLFF	TGTGCCAGCAGTTACGGGCAAATTAATGAAAAACTGTTTTTT	TRBV6-6	NA	NA	14	TRBJ1-4
CASSETGGEKLFF	TGCGCCAGCAGTGAAACGGGAGGCGAAAAACTGTTTTTT	TRBV10-1	NA	NA	13	TRBJ1-4
CASSLGGGPSETQYF	TGTGCCAGCAGCTTAGGGGGAGGGCCATCAGAGACCCAGTACTTC	TRBV7-6	NA	TRBD2	15	TRBJ2-5
CASSQGQGIGTDTKYF	TGCGCCAGCAGCCAAGGACAGGGGATCGGGACAGATACGAAGTATTTT	TRBV5-1	NA	TRBD1	16	TRBJ2-3
CASIRGAPTYEQYF	TGTGCCAGCATTCGAGGGGCCCCGACCTACGAGCAGTACTTC	TRBV2	NA	NA	14	TRBJ2-7
CSAPRAVDSYEQYF	TGCAGTGCTCCTAGGGCGGTCGACTCCTACGAGCAGTACTTC	TRBV20-1	NA	NA	14	TRBJ2-7
CAIGGDLPQNIQYF	TGCGCCATCGGGGGGGACCTCCCGCAAAACATTCAGTACTTC	TRBV10-2	NA	TRBD2	14	TRBJ2-4
CAISDVAGMYNEQFF	TGTGCCATCAGTGATGTGGCGGGAATGTACAATGAGCAGTTCTTC	TRBV10-3	NA	NA	15	TRBJ2-1
CASSLGSGKGNEQFF	TGTGCCAGCAGTTTGGGGAGCGGGAAGGGCAATGAGCAGTTCTTC	TRBV27	NA	TRBD2	15	TRBJ2-1
CASSLGQARKTQYF	TGTGCCAGCAGCTTAGGACAGGCCAGGAAGACCCAGTACTTC	TRBV7-9	NA	NA	14	TRBJ2-5
CSASLQEVDGYTF	TGCAGTGCTAGTCTGCAGGAGGTCGATGGCTACACCTTC	TRBV20-1	few	NA	13	TRBJ1-2
CASRGDRAAFF	TGTGCCAGCAGGGGGGACAGGGCGGCTTTCTTT	TRBV6-1	NA	TRBD1	11	TRBJ1-1
CSASGTGLNEQFF	TGCAGTGCTTCCGGGACAGGCCTGAATGAGCAGTTCTTC	TRBV20-1	NA	TRBD1	13	TRBJ2-1
CATQPIEGPTYNEQFF	TGTGCCACCCAACCGATCGAGGGACCCACCTACAATGAGCAGTTCTTC	TRBV28	NA	NA	16	TRBJ2-1
CASSSGTGIQGTQYF	TGTGCCAGCAGCTCCGGGACAGGAATACAAGGGACCCAGTACTTC	TRBV11-1	NA	TRBD1	15	TRBJ2-5
CVSSHQRTSYEQYF	TGTGTCAGCAGCCATCAGCGGACCTCCTACGAGCAGTACTTC	TRBV7-9	few	NA	14	TRBJ2-7
CAICESYSYEQYF	TGTGCCATCTGTGAGTCGTATAGCTACGAGCAGTACTTC	TRBV10-3	once	NA	13	TRBJ2-7
CAWTRGTHGGELFF	TGTGCCTGGACACGGGGGACCCACGGCGGGGAGCTGTTTTTT	TRBV30	NA	NA	14	TRBJ2-2
CASSSPYRGGNTEAFF	TGTGCCAGCAGCTCCCCGTATCGAGGTGGGAACACTGAAGCTTTCTTT	TRBV7-9	few	NA	16	TRBJ1-1
CAISDGFGGTEAFF	TGTGCCATCAGTGATGGGTTCGGGGGCACTGAAGCTTTCTTT	TRBV10-3	NA	NA	14	TRBJ1-1
CASSGSLAKNIQYF	TGTGCCAGCAGCGGGTCACTAGCCAAAAACATTCAGTACTTC	TRBV9	NA	NA	14	TRBJ2-4
CASSLGAVHGYTF	TGTGCCAGCAGCTTGGGCGCAGTTCATGGCTACACCTTC	TRBV7-9	NA	NA	13	TRBJ1-2
CASSVAGGLGDEQFF	TGTGCCAGCAGCGTAGCTGGAGGGTTAGGCGATGAGCAGTTCTTC	TRBV9	NA	NA	15	TRBJ2-1
CASSQLTQARGQYF	TGTGCCAGCAGCCAACTCACACAGGCTCGGGGGCAGTACTTC	TRBV7-9	NA	NA	14	TRBJ2-5
CASSDSPSSYEQYF	TGTGCCAGCAGCGACTCCCCGAGCTCCTACGAGCAGTACTTC	TRBV6-5	NA	NA	14	TRBJ2-7
CASSLRTGGFAVNGEQFF	TGTGCCAGCAGCCTCAGGACAGGGGGTTTCGCGGTTAATGGTGAGCAGTTCTTC	TRBV7-9	NA	TRBD1	18	TRBJ2-1
CSVPMVAGGTSEGSHEQYF	TGCAGTGTCCCGATGGTCGCCGGTGGGACTTCTGAGGGCTCCCACGAGCAGTACTTC	TRBV20-1	NA	NA	19	TRBJ2-7
CASSLFLKTEAFF	TGTGCCAGCAGTTTATTCTTGAAGACTGAAGCTTTCTTT	TRBV28	NA	NA	13	TRBJ1-1
CSAGTSGRGNEQFF	TGCAGTGCTGGGACTAGCGGGAGGGGCAATGAGCAGTTCTTC	TRBV20-1	NA	TRBD2	14	TRBJ2-1
CASSPGGGKQFF	TGTGCCAGCAGTCCCGGTGGGGGGAAGCAGTTCTTC	TRBV6-5	NA	NA	12	TRBJ2-1
CASSLATGVEEKLFF	TGTGCCAGCAGTTTAGCTACAGGGGTCGAGGAAAAACTGTTTTTT	TRBV12-3/TRBV12-4	once	TRBD1	15	TRBJ1-4
CSATDKPVVYEQYF	TGCAGTGCTACGGACAAGCCTGTAGTCTACGAGCAGTACTTC	TRBV20-1	few	NA	14	TRBJ2-7
CASSLDEAVYGYTF	TGTGCCAGCAGCTTAGATGAGGCAGTCTATGGCTACACCTTC	TRBV11-2	NA	NA	14	TRBJ1-2
CVSSGTGGTYEQYF	TGTGTCAGCAGTGGGACAGGGGGCACCTACGAGCAGTACTTC	TRBV28	NA	TRBD1	14	TRBJ2-7
CAVRGLAGIYEQYF	TGTGCAGTCAGGGGACTAGCGGGTATATACGAGCAGTACTTC	TRBV2	NA	TRBD2	14	TRBJ2-7
CAISELGHTNYEQYF	TGTGCCATCAGTGAGCTAGGACACACAAACTACGAGCAGTACTTC	TRBV10-3	NA	NA	15	TRBJ2-7
CASSLQGLSGGPDEQFF	TGTGCCAGCAGTCTACAGGGCTTGAGCGGGGGGCCCGATGAGCAGTTCTTC	TRBV25-1	few	TRBD2	17	TRBJ2-1
CASSPAGGLETQYF	TGTGCCAGCAGCCCAGCGGGGGGGTTGGAGACCCAGTACTTC	TRBV7-3	NA	TRBD2	14	TRBJ2-5